These 7 T cell receptor beta chains originate from one sample sequenced in a study of OX40 agonist ivuxolimab in advanced cancers. Method: immunoSEQ multiplex PCR; TCRdb's copy keeps in-frame clones and lacks some. The table records about 50,000 clones, around nine tenths of them present only once. This specimen consisted of CD4+ or CD8+ T cells sorted from blood, obtained in a trial of the OX40 agonist ivuxolimab. The origin of the receptors is an adult with an advanced solid tumor such as melanoma, head and neck, liver or kidney cancer.

The V gene is TRBV6-5, the J gene TRBJ1-5; tentative D call: TRBD1 (6 bases). V lost 0 bases and J lost 1, with 7 bases in between. CDR1 and CDR2 (germline): MNHEY, SVGAGI. This CDR3 spans 15 amino acids. The DNA for the CDR3 is TGTGCCAGCAGTTACTCAGGGGGGAGCAATCAGCCCCAGCATTTT. This encodes CASSYSGGSNQPQHF.

V is TRBV15 and J is TRBJ2-3; D is ambiguous. The V gene lost 1 base and the J gene lost 1 base, with 3 bases spanning the gap. CDR3 size: 13 residues. Germline V gene data show CDR1 as LNHNV and CDR2 as YYDKDF (reference sequence). DNA for the CDR3: TGTGCCACCAGCAGAGGCGGCACAGATACGCAGTATTTT. This sequence encodes CATSRGGTDTQYF.

In nucleotides, the CDR3 is TGTGCCAGCGTGTCGAGCTCATCCTACAATGAGCAGTTCTTC. This encodes CASVSSSSYNEQFF. The genes are TRBV7-9 and TRBJ2-1; D gene uncertain. Germline assignment: CDR1 SEHNR and CDR2 FQNEAQ (reference sequence). The V end was cut by 8 bases, the J end by 1 base, with 12 bases between. The CDR3 spans 14 residues. The complete variable domain, with remaining parts taken from reference TRBV7-9 and TRBJ2-1, reads DTGVSQNPRHKITKRGQNVTFRCDPISEHNRLYWYRQTLGQGPEFLTYFQNEAQLEKSRLLSDRFSAERPKGSFSTLEIQRTEQGDSAMYLCASVSSSSYNEQFFGPGTRLTVL.

V usage is TRBV11-2 and J usage is TRBJ2-1; 14 bases line up with TRBD2. The germline V gene has CDR1 SGHAT and CDR2 FQNNGV. Trimming took 5 bases from V and 7 from J; bases not matched to a gene: 10. The CDR3 is 17 residues long. The CDR3 nucleotides read TGTGCCAGCAGCACGACTAGCGGGGGGGCGAGGGGAAATGAGCAGTTCTTC. It yields the protein CASSTTSGGARGNEQFF.

The chain couples TRBV4-3 to TRBJ1-3; D perhaps matches TRBD1 (6 bases). The germline V gene encodes CDR1 LGHNA and CDR2 YSLEER. The CDR3 has 16 residues. The germline V and J ends were trimmed by 5 bases and 0 bases, with 14 bases remaining between them. The CDR3 protein is CASSSRGVLSGNTIYF. CDR3 nucleotides: TGCGCCAGCAGCTCCAGGGGAGTCCTCTCTGGAAACACCATATATTTT.

The CDR3 sequence is CASSEYRQLGAEAFF. DNA of the CDR3: TGTGCCAGCAGTGAATATCGTCAGTTGGGCGCTGAAGCTTTCTTT. The rearrangement links TRBV25-1 to TRBJ1-1; D ambiguous. Trimming cost V 0 bases and J 6 bases, with 14 bases left between them. Germline loops: CDR1 MGHDK, CDR2 SYGVNS. There are 15 residues in the CDR3.

In regard to this clone: A read error may account for a junction end that differs from germline. The chain has TRBV5-1 and TRBJ2-3; D uncertain. The germline gives CDR1 SGHRS, CDR2 YFSETQ. The CDR3 contains 17 residues. The CDR3 nucleotides read TGCGCCAGCAGGTTGGAACCATTTCTGGGGAGCACAGATACGCAGTATTTT. It yields the protein CASRLEPFLGSTDTQYF.